This entry is about one T cell receptor (beta chain). Sequencing was performed with immunoSEQ multiplex PCR; in TCRdb, only in-frame clones are kept and a portion is missing. The profile shows some 44,000 clones, 75% to 90% of them singletons. This entry is derived from a study of OX40 agonist ivuxolimab in advanced cancers. Germline CDR1 is SNHLY and CDR2 is FYNNEI. The CDR3 has 14 residues. Trimming took 7 bases from V and 3 from J, leaving 12 bases between them. The receptor was isolated from an adult with an advanced solid tumor such as melanoma, head and neck, liver or kidney cancer. The chain is built from TRBV2 and TRBJ1-4; TRBD1 is a possible D gene (6 bases). This sample comprised CD4+ or CD8+ T cells sorted from blood, obtained in a trial of the OX40 agonist ivuxolimab. CDR3 protein: CASKGGTPNEKLFF. The CDR3 DNA reads as TGTGCCAGCAAAGGCGGGACACCTAATGAAAAACTGTTTTTT.